Listed here are 17 T cell receptor beta chains from one sample, sequenced in a study of T cell responses to AZD1222 COVID-19 vaccine. Libraries were prepared by immunoSEQ multiplex PCR; TCRdb keeps only in-frame clonotypes and omits some of them. The sample contains tens of thousands of clones, roughly four fifths of which appear only once. The sample was peripheral blood, taken on day 0 of AZD1222 vaccination. The source is an adult in good health.

The chain joins TRBV7-9 to TRBJ1-6; D is possibly TRBD1 (5 bases). Trimming took 4 bases from V and 10 from J, leaving 11 bases between them. The CDR3 loop spans 13 amino acids. Germline values: CDR1 SEHNR, CDR2 FQNEAQ (reference sequence). CDR3 amino acids: CASSSGGRSPLHF. The CDR3 nucleotides are TGTGCCAGCAGCTCCGGGGGTAGGTCACCCCTCCACTTT.

The chain uses TRBV5-1 and TRBJ1-5, with no clear D. In germline, CDR1 is SGHRS, CDR2 YFSETQ. Trimming shortened V by 4 bases and J by 4 bases, and 12 bases separated the two germline ends. CDR3 size: 14 residues. The DNA of the CDR3 is TGCGCCAGCAGCGTGGACGGGAATAATCAGCCCCAGCATTTT. As protein: CASSVDGNNQPQHF.

This chain uses TRBV4-2 with TRBJ2-3; TRBD2 aligns across 12 bases. This CDR3 contains 18 residues. J lost 3 bases, V lost 0 bases, and 7 bases had no gene match. Per germline, CDR1 LGHNA and CDR2 YNFKEQ. For the CDR3, the DNA is TGTGCCAGCAGCCAAGATTTTGGACTAGCGGGGAGTACAGATACGCAGTATTTT. Translated, it gives CASSQDFGLAGSTDTQYF.

This clone has just one count. The rearrangement links TRBV9 to TRBJ1-1; D remains ambiguous. Germline V gene data show CDR1 as SGDLS and CDR2 as YYNGEE. V was trimmed by 0 bases and J by 2 bases, leaving 11 bases between them. The CDR3 spans 15 residues. The CDR3 protein is CASSVVDSGNTEAFF. The DNA of the CDR3 is TGTGCCAGCAGCGTAGTAGATTCCGGTAACACTGAAGCTTTCTTT.

The chain couples TRBV7-9 to TRBJ2-3; 11 nucleotides match TRBD2. Losses at the gene ends were 5 bases for V and 5 bases for J; bases not matched to a gene: 6. This CDR3 has 15 residues. Germline CDR1 SEHNR, CDR2 FQNEAQ (reference sequence). The CDR3 DNA follows: TGTGCCAGCAGCCGTAGCGGGGGGGCCGGAGATACGCAGTATTTT. Protein sequence: CASSRSGGAGDTQYF. The whole variable domain, remainder taken from reference TRBV7-9 and TRBJ2-3, is DTGVSQNPRHKITKRGQNVTFRCDPISEHNRLYWYRQTLGQGPEFLTYFQNEAQLEKSRLLSDRFSAERPKGSFSTLEIQRTEQGDSAMYLCASSRSGGAGDTQYFGPGTRLTVL.

This clone was seen just once. The chain links TRBV5-1 to TRBJ2-7; tentatively, D is TRBD2 (6 bases). From germline, CDR1 is SGHRS and CDR2 YFSETQ. V lost 6 bases, J lost 3 bases, and 19 bases lay in between. The CDR3 spans 15 residues. This CDR3 reads CASTGRWGGSYEQYF. DNA for the CDR3: TGCGCCAGCACGGGACGGTGGGGAGGAAGCTACGAGCAGTACTTC.

CDR3 sequence reads: CASSASNIPGGAFF. Here the CDR3 DNA reads TGCGCCAGCAGTGCTAGCAATATTCCCGGCGGAGCTTTCTTT. The chain employs TRBV10-1 and TRBJ1-1, with D unclear. The CDR3 is 14 residues long. Deletions cut 4 bases from V and 10 bases from J, with 19 bases between. Germline V CDR1 and CDR2: WNHNN, SYGVQD (reference sequence).

The rearrangement joins TRBV27 to TRBJ1-5; D is perhaps TRBD1 (5 bases). This CDR3 region has 16 residues. Trimming removed 6 bases from V and 0 bases from J, with 15 bases in between. Germline loops: CDR1 MNHEY, CDR2 SMNVEV (reference sequence). This CDR3 reads CASSQGTQYSNQPQHF. As DNA, the CDR3 is TGTGCCAGCAGCCAAGGGACCCAATATAGCAATCAGCCCCAGCATTTT.

This sequence joins TRBV19 and TRBJ1-5; 8 bases agree with TRBD1. Trimming removed 6 bases from V and 7 bases from J; junction bases left unmatched: 8. CDR3 length: 14 amino acids. Per the germline V gene, CDR1 is LNHDA and CDR2 is SQIVND (reference sequence). CDR3 coding DNA: TGTGCCAGTAGAAACAGGGGGAGTGGGCAGCCCCAGCATTTT. It encodes CASRNRGSGQPQHF.

For the CDR3, the DNA is TGTGCCACCAGCAGGGGGACAGGCCAAGAGACCCAGTACTTC. Translation: CATSRGTGQETQYF. The J gene is TRBJ2-5, the V gene TRBV15; TRBD1 matches at 8 bases. The CDR3 extends over 14 amino acids. J lost 1 base, V lost 3 bases, and 1 base had no gene match. Germline loops: CDR1 LNHNV, CDR2 YYDKDF (reference sequence).

The chain combines TRBV4-1 with TRBJ2-1; D may be TRBD2 (6 bases). Trimming shortened V by 4 bases and J by 6 bases, and 16 bases separated the two germline ends. The germline gives CDR1 MGHRA, CDR2 YSYEKL. This CDR3 has 15 amino acids. The CDR3 bases are TGCGCCAGCAGCCCCGTCGGGGACTCGTTCAATGAGCAGTTCTTC. Protein sequence: CASSPVGDSFNEQFF.

This sequence joins TRBV9 and TRBJ1-1, with TRBD1 matching 7 bases. Per germline, CDR1 SGDLS and CDR2 YYNGEE. The CDR3 runs 15 residues. Germline trimming cut 4 bases from V and 4 bases from J; bases unmatched to any gene: 10. The CDR3: CASSPRGTEITEAFF. Written as DNA, the CDR3 is TGTGCCAGCAGCCCCCGCGGGACAGAGATCACTGAAGCTTTCTTT.

The V gene is TRBV11-2, the J gene TRBJ2-3, with TRBD1 matching over 8 bases. The CDR3 runs to 17 residues. Trimming cost V 5 bases and J 3 bases; bases outside gene matches: 13. The germline V gene has CDR1 SGHAT and CDR2 FQNNGV. CDR3 loop: CASSTLTGAPVTDTQYF. The CDR3 DNA follows: TGTGCCAGCAGCACTCTGACAGGGGCTCCAGTGACAGATACGCAGTATTTT.

This rearrangement joins TRBV19 to TRBJ1-4; no clear D gene. From germline, CDR1 is LNHDA and CDR2 SQIVND (reference sequence). CDR3 length equals 10 residues. V dropped 6 bases and J dropped 8 bases, with 4 bases sitting between them. Written as DNA, the CDR3 is TGTGCCAGTAGGGGGGAAAAACTGTTTTTT. This codes for CASRGEKLFF. Filled out from reference TRBV19 and TRBJ1-4, the complete variable domain reads DGGITQSPKYLFRKEGQNVTLSCEQNLNHDAMYWYRQDPGQGLRLIYYSQIVNDFQKGDIAEGYSVSREKKESFPLTVTSAQKNPTAFYLCASRGEKLFFGSGTQLSVL.

The rearrangement joins TRBV12-3 or TRBV12-4 to TRBJ1-2; D remains unclear. The germline V and J ends were trimmed by 6 bases and 4 bases, with 12 bases remaining between them. CDR3 length: 13 residues. CDR3 bases: TGTGCCAGCAGCCTTGGCACAGTCTATGGCTACACCTTC. Its translation: CASSLGTVYGYTF.

V gene TRBV2 combines with J gene TRBJ2-5; 7 nucleotides agree with TRBD2. V lost 8 bases and J lost 2; bases outside the gene matches: 8. The germline gives CDR1 SNHLY, CDR2 FYNNEI. CDR3 size: 14 residues. The DNA for the CDR3 is TGTGCCAGCTCCCCCTCGGGGGGTCAAGAGACCCAGTACTTC. Translation: CASSPSGGQETQYF.

CDR3 coding DNA: TGTGCCAGCAGTTGGACAGGGGAGGGGGAGACCCAGTACTTC. Protein sequence: CASSWTGEGETQYF. The chain couples TRBV6-5 to TRBJ2-5; 9 nucleotides match TRBD1. CDR3 length: 14 residues. Germline CDR1 reads MNHEY; CDR2 reads SVGAGI. V shed 4 bases, J shed 5 bases, and the junction held 5 bases outside the gene matches.